The next 17 T cell receptor beta chains were all read from a single sample in a study of OX40 agonist ivuxolimab in advanced cancers. Produced via immunoSEQ multiplex PCR; TCRdb's table is partial and in-frame only. The repertoire consists of under 60,000 clones, with approximately 94% occurring once and the leading ten covering more than 10%. Source: CD4+ or CD8+ T cells sorted from blood, taken in a trial of the OX40 agonist ivuxolimab. The receptors derive from an adult with an advanced solid tumor such as melanoma, head and neck, liver or kidney cancer.

The chain has TRBV28 and TRBJ1-4; the D is unclear. Trimming took 5 bases from V and 2 from J, leaving 12 bases between them. The CDR3 covers 15 residues. CDR1 and CDR2 (germline): MDHEN, SYDVKM. The CDR3 sequence is CASSPLEETNEKLFF. CDR3 nucleotides: TGTGCCAGCAGTCCGCTCGAGGAGACTAATGAAAAACTGTTTTTT.

The V gene is TRBV28, the J gene TRBJ2-1; no reliable D call. V gave up 3 bases and J gave up 2 bases, with 11 bases separating them. The germline CDR1 and CDR2 sequences are MDHEN and SYDVKM. There are 15 residues in the CDR3. The CDR3 region has the DNA TGTGCCAGCAGTTTGGGCAGCCTAACCTACAATGAGCAGTTCTTC. The encoded protein is CASSLGSLTYNEQFF.

CDR3 nucleotides: TGTGCCAGCAGTTATGCGGGACTCATCAATGAGCAGTTCTTC. Its protein is CASSYAGLINEQFF. This chain joins TRBV27 and TRBJ2-1, with D maybe TRBD2 (6 bases). This CDR3 region has 14 residues. The V and J ends lost 4 bases and 6 bases respectively, with 13 bases between them. CDR1 is MNHEY and CDR2 is SMNVEV in the germline V gene (reference sequence).

The chain has TRBV7-7 and TRBJ2-2; tentatively, D is TRBD1 (6 bases). There are 14 residues in the CDR3. Germline V gene lookup returns CDR1 SSHAT and CDR2 FNYEAQ (reference sequence). Here the CDR3 DNA reads TGTGCTAGCGCCGACGAGCCGACAGGCGGGGAGCTGTTTTTT. Translation gives CASADEPTGGELFF.

V gene TRBV28 combines with J gene TRBJ1-1; D may be TRBD1 (5 bases). Germline assignment: CDR1 MDHEN and CDR2 SYDVKM. V was cut by 5 bases and J by 8 bases, with 12 bases left in between. The CDR3 totals 12 residues. The CDR3 here is CASSGGHLEAFF. The CDR3 nucleotides are TGTGCCAGCAGTGGGGGTCACCTGGAAGCTTTCTTT.

The chain carries TRBV27 and TRBJ1-1; D is unclear. The CDR3 extends over 13 amino acids. Between the trimmed V and J ends, which lost 10 bases and 0 bases, there was a span of 12 bases. Germline loops: CDR1 MNHEY, CDR2 SMNVEV (reference sequence). CDR3 DNA: TGTGCCACCCTCAGCCCGATGAACACTGAAGCTTTCTTT. It encodes CATLSPMNTEAFF.

The chain recombines TRBV10-3 with TRBJ2-3; 8 bases map to TRBD1. Per the germline V gene, CDR1 is ENHRY and CDR2 is SYGVKD. After removal of 8 bases from V and 3 bases from J, the junction contained 4 bases not matched to a gene. The CDR3 runs to 13 residues. CDR3 coding DNA: TGTGCCATCGGTGGACAGGGAACAGATACGCAGTATTTT. Residues: CAIGGQGTDTQYF.

This clone was picked up one time. The rearrangement uses TRBV6-6 and TRBJ1-2; no clear D. Deletions cut 7 bases from V and 5 bases from J, with 17 bases between. There are 14 residues in the CDR3. Germline CDR1 reads MNHNY; CDR2 reads SVGAGI (reference sequence). CDR3 DNA: TGTGCCAGCAACGTCGGGCCTACCAATTATGGCTACACCTTC. Protein: CASNVGPTNYGYTF.

The genes are TRBV2 and TRBJ2-7; D uncertain. The CDR3 extends over 13 amino acids. Germline-derived CDR1 and CDR2 are SNHLY and FYNNEI. Trimming shortened V by 6 bases and J by 1 base, and 10 bases separated the two germline ends. The CDR3 region has the DNA TGTGCCAGCAGGATGGGCGGTTCCTACGAGCAGTACTTC. Translated, it gives CASRMGGSYEQYF.

The rearrangement joins TRBV7-3 to TRBJ2-1; D remains ambiguous. The CDR3 totals 13 residues. V was trimmed by 4 bases and J by 5 bases, leaving 9 bases between them. Germline V CDR1 and CDR2: SGHTA, FQGTGA. The CDR3 here is CASSSRTDNEQFF. The CDR3 DNA sequence: TGTGCCAGCAGCTCGAGGACCGACAATGAGCAGTTCTTC.

A remark on this clone: At one of its ends the junction is not consistent with the germline gene, which may arise from a read error. V is TRBV13 and J is TRBJ2-3; the D gene is possibly TRBD2 (6 bases). This CDR3 has 14 amino acids. Germline V gives CDR1 PRHDT, CDR2 FYEKMQ (reference sequence). Here the CDR3 DNA reads TGTGCCAGCAGCTTATTTGTAGCGGCAGATGCGCAGTATTTT. Translating it yields CASSLFVAADAQYF.

The V and J genes are TRBV11-3 and TRBJ2-7, with TRBD1 identical over 7 bases. Germline loops: CDR1 SGHNT, CDR2 YENEEA. This CDR3 is 14 amino acids long. The ends lost 3 bases at V and 2 bases at J; junction bases unmatched: 4. This chain's CDR3 is CASSFRDSAYEQYF. DNA for the CDR3: TGTGCCAGCAGCTTCCGGGACAGCGCCTACGAGCAGTACTTC.

V is TRBV10-2 and J is TRBJ2-1; D gene ambiguous. Trimming took off 7 bases at V and 5 bases at J, with 9 bases between the two ends. CDR3 length: 12 amino acids. The germline CDR1 and CDR2 sequences are WSHSY and SAAADI. The DNA of the CDR3 is TGCGCCAGCACCTCCGTTAACAATGAGCAGTTCTTC. Amino acid sequence: CASTSVNNEQFF.

This sequence joins TRBV28 and TRBJ1-2, with 7 bases identical to TRBD1. Germline CDR1 reads MDHEN; CDR2 reads SYDVKM. The CDR3 sequence is 15 residues long. The junction had 11 bases not matched to a gene; V was cut back by 6 bases and J by 4 bases. In DNA, the CDR3 is TGTGCCAGCAGGAAGATACAGGGGTCGGCCTATGGCTACACCTTC. It translates to CASRKIQGSAYGYTF.

The chain has TRBV30 and TRBJ2-1, with D tentatively TRBD2 (6 bases). This CDR3 is built from 14 residues. V gave up 2 bases and J gave up 9 bases, with 17 bases separating them. CDR1 GTSNPN and CDR2 SVGIG come from the germline V gene (reference sequence). Written as DNA, the CDR3 is TGTGCCTGGAGTCGGGACTCAGGACTATTTGAGCAGTTCTTC. Its protein product is CAWSRDSGLFEQFF.

J is TRBJ2-1 and V is TRBV4-2; 7 nucleotides align to TRBD2. In germline, CDR1 is LGHNA, CDR2 YNFKEQ. There are 15 residues in the CDR3. Losses at the gene ends were 0 bases for V and 5 bases for J; bases not matched to a gene: 4. CDR3 in DNA: TGTGCCAGCAGCCAAGAGAGCGGGGTTCACAATGAGCAGTTCTTC. It codes for CASSQESGVHNEQFF.

The CDR3 here is CSVLDRSYEQYF. CDR3 sequence (DNA): TGCAGCGTTCTGGACAGAAGCTACGAGCAGTACTTC. This chain joins TRBV29-1 and TRBJ2-7; tentatively, D is TRBD1 (6 bases). The CDR3 contains 12 residues. V was trimmed by 5 bases and J by 3 bases, leaving 11 bases between them. Germline lookup yields CDR1 SQVTM and CDR2 ANQGSEA.